This is a list of T cell receptor beta chains from one sample in a study of blood T cell repertoires in COVID-19. Assay used: immunoSEQ multiplex PCR; TCRdb lists only in-frame clones, some missing. The table has 85,000 to 130,000 clones, less than 90% seen once. The sample was peripheral blood. These receptors were obtained from a human donor in a cohort sampled during active COVID-19. CDR3s include the opening cysteine and the closing phenylalanine or tryptophan. The D gene is left open where the match is weak. Where a row states a size, it is once, few, many or the class of an expanded clone; other rows omit it.

D	V	size	J	DNA	CDR3
TRBD2	TRBV4-2	few	TRBJ2-1	TGTGCCAGCAGCCAAGATGGCAAGCGGGGGAGCTCCTACAATGAGCAGTTCTTC	CASSQDGKRGSSYNEQFF
.	TRBV27	.	TRBJ2-7	TGTGCCAGCAGTTCTTCAAAGGGGACTTATACCTACGAGCAGTACTTC	CASSSSKGTYTYEQYF
TRBD1	TRBV2	.	TRBJ1-1	TGTGCCAGCATTCTAAGGACAGGGGGCACTGAAGCTTTCTTT	CASILRTGGTEAFF
.	TRBV24-1	.	TRBJ1-1	TGTGCCACCAGTGGTAAAGGGGACATCGGAGCTTTCTTT	CATSGKGDIGAFF
TRBD1	TRBV9	.	TRBJ1-4	TGTGCCAGCAGCGTGTGGACAGGGCCTAATGAAAAACTGTTTTTT	CASSVWTGPNEKLFF
.	TRBV29-1	.	TRBJ2-2	TGCAGCGTCTCGGACACCGGGGAGCTGTTTTTT	CSVSDTGELFF
.	TRBV12-3/TRBV12-4	.	TRBJ2-7	TGTGCCAGCAGTTTAACAGGATCCTACGAGCAGTACTTC	CASSLTGSYEQYF
.	TRBV27	.	TRBJ1-1	TGTGCCAGCAGTTTAGCCCGGGGGTCCCGTGAAGCTTTCTTT	CASSLARGSREAFF
TRBD2	TRBV4-2	once	TRBJ2-3	TGTGCCAGCAGCACTAGCGGGGGGGAAAATACGCAGTATTTT	CASSTSGGENTQYF
TRBD1	TRBV19	.	TRBJ2-5	TGTGCCAGTAGTTACCGAGGGACAGGGGGCCGGGAGACCCAGTACTTC	CASSYRGTGGRETQYF
.	TRBV5-4	once	TRBJ2-3	TGTGCCAGCAGCTTGTTGGGCAGGGATCTCACAGATACGCAGTATTTT	CASSLLGRDLTDTQYF
.	TRBV2	.	TRBJ1-1	TGTGCCAGCAGTGAAGGGAGGGACACTGAAGCTTTCTTT	CASSEGRDTEAFF
TRBD1	TRBV19	.	TRBJ1-4	TGTGCCAGTAGTAAGACAGGGACTAATGAAAAACTGTTTTTT	CASSKTGTNEKLFF
.	TRBV28	.	TRBJ2-7	TGTGCCAGCAGTTTCGGGGACATCTCCTACGAGCAGTACTTC	CASSFGDISYEQYF
.	TRBV3-1/TRBV3-2	.	TRBJ1-1	TGTGCCAGCAGCCTTGGGGGCGGTTTGACTGAAGCTTTCTTT	CASSLGGGLTEAFF
TRBD2	TRBV5-7	.	TRBJ2-1	TGTGCCAGCAGCTATCTAGCTGCGGGAGCTTTTAATGAGCAGTTCTTC	CASSYLAAGAFNEQFF
TRBD2	TRBV28	.	TRBJ2-1	TGTGCCAGCAGTTTACCCCCCCGATTAGCGGGACCCTATGAGCAGTTCTTC	CASSLPPRLAGPYEQFF
TRBD1	TRBV18	.	TRBJ2-7	TGTGCCAGCTCACGCCCCGGGACAGGGGGCATCTACGAGCAGTACTTC	CASSRPGTGGIYEQYF